This T cell receptor beta chain was sequenced during a study of T cell repertoires in cytomegalovirus infection. The wider study: HLA-C-restricted CMV epitopes, recently identified, and well-studied HLA-B-restricted ones were used by the study. Public signatures in TCR beta pointed to CMV infection and matching HLA type.

TCRdb fed the reads into MiXCR, producing one record per CDR3 protein. The sample contains 680,000 or so distinct CDR3 sequences, around 30% of which appear only once. This clonotype showed up just a few times. Its antigen remains unidentified. Findings of the study overall: Dominating the ex vivo response were TCR beta clonotypes that were CMV-specific and HLA-C-restricted. Accumulated public TCR beta family frequency recognized individuals carrying CMV together with the relevant HLA.

This clonotype was obtained from a human donor in good health (CMV status not recorded). Some clones in this sample may be carry-over from other donors' samples. Sequences were derived from cultured PBMCs, sampled from culture after CMV antigen stimulation.

CDR3 sequence (DNA): TGTGCCAGCAGCTTATGGACAGGACCAACCTACGAGCAGTACTTC. The encoded protein is CASSLWTGPTYEQYF. The chain carries TRBV7-8 and TRBJ2-7; 7 nucleotides agree with TRBD1. The CDR3 runs to 15 residues. Germline CDR1 SGHVS, CDR2 FQNEAQ. V dropped 2 bases and J dropped 2; count of bases not matched to a gene: 6.